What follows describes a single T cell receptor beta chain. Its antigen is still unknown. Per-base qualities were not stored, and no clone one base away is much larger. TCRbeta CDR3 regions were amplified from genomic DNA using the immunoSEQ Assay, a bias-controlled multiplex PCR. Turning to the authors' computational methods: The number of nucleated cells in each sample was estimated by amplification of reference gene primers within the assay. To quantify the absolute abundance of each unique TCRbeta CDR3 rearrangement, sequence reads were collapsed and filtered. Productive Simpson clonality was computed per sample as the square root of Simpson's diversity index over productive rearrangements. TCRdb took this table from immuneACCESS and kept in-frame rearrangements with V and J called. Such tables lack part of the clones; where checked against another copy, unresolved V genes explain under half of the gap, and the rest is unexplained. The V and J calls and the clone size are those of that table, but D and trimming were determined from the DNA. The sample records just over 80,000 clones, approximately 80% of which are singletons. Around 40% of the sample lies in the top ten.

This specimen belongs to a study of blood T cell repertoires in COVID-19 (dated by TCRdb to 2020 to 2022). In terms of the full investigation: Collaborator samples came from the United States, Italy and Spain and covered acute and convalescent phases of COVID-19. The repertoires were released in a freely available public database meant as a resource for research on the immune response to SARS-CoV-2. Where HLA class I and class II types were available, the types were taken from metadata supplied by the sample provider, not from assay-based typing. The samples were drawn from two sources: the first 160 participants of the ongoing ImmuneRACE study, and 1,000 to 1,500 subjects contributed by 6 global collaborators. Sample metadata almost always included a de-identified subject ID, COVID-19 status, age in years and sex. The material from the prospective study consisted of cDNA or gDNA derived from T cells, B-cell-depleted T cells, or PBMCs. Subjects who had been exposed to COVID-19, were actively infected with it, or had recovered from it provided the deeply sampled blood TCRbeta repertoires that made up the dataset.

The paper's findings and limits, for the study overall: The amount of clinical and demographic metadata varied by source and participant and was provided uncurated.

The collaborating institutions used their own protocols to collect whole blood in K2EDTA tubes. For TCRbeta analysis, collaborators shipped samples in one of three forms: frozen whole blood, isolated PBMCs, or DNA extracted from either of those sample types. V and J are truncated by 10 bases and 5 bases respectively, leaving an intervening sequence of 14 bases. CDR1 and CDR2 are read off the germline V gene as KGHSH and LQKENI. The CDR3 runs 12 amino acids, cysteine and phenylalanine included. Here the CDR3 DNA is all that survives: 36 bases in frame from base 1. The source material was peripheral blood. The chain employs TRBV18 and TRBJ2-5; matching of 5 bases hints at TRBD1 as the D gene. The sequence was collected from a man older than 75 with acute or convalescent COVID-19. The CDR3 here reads CATAGMGETQYF. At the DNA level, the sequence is TGTGCCACCGCAGGGATGGGCGAGACCCAGTACTTC.